This T cell receptor beta chain stems from a study of blood T cell repertoires in COVID-19. About the study: Some COVID-19 samples were acute and others convalescent; all came from the United States, Italy and Spain. T cells, B-cell-depleted T cells, or PBMCs supplied cDNA or gDNA.

Measured with immunoSEQ multiplex PCR; TCRdb has only the in-frame clones, and not every one. The table has 300,000 to 350,000 clones, approximately 85% seen once. Those enrolled, adults aged 18 to 89 years, came from roughly 23 US areas. Trimming removed 0 bases at V and 1 base at J, with 16 bases between. CDR1 is SGHKS and CDR2 is YYEKEE in the germline V gene (reference sequence). This CDR3 is built from 17 residues. Material: PBMCs or T cells enriched from blood (not recorded which). The rearrangement links TRBV5-5 to TRBJ1-2; D is unclear. The receptor comes from a young man who had recovered from COVID-19. CDR3 DNA: TGTGCCAGCAGCTTGGTAGGCGGGAACTTATTTAACTATGGCTACACCTTC. As protein: CASSLVGGNLFNYGYTF.